This TCR beta chain was recovered during a study of blood T cell repertoires in COVID-19. CDR3 length: 13 amino acids. Germline CDR1 and CDR2: MNHEY and SVGAGI. The V segment lost 6 bases and the J segment 7 bases; nucleotides outside the gene matches: 6. Clones were sequenced by immunoSEQ multiplex PCR, and TCRdb holds only the in-frame ones, with some missing. The table includes some 290,000 clones, 86% detected once. This sequence originates from a woman in her thirties with COVID-19, enrolled during active disease. Sequencing used peripheral blood. The chain links TRBV6-5 to TRBJ1-5, with 7 bases that match TRBD1. The CDR3 reads CASRAGTEQPQHF. The CDR3 bases are TGTGCCAGCAGGGCCGGGACAGAGCAGCCCCAGCATTTT.